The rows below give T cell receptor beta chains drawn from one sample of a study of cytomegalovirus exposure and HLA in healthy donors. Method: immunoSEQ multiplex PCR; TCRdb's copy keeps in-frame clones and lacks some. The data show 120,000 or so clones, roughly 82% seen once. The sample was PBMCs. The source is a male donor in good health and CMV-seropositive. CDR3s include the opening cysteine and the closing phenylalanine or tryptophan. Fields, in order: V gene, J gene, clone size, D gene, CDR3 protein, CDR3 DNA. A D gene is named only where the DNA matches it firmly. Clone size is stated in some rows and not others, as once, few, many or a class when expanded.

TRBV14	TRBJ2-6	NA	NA	CASSLGGPSSGANVLTF	TGTGCCAGCAGCCTAGGGGGACCCAGCTCTGGGGCCAACGTCCTGACTTTC
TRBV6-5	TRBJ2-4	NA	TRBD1	CASSSDRTLAKNSQYF	TGTGCCAGCAGTTCGGACAGGACTTTAGCCAAAAACAGTCAGTACTTC
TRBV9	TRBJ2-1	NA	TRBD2	CASSVELAAYNEQFF	TGTGCCAGCAGCGTAGAACTAGCGGCCTACAATGAGCAGTTCTTC
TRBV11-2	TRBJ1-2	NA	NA	CASSLVGTGYDGYTF	TGTGCCAGCAGCTTGGTGGGTACAGGGTATGATGGCTACACCTTC
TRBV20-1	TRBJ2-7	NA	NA	CSARDRLQQYF	TGCAGTGCTAGAGATCGACTTCAGCAGTACTTC
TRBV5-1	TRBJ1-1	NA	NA	CASSSTWGGAFF	TGCGCCAGCAGCTCCACGTGGGGGGGGGCTTTCTTT
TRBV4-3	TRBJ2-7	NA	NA	CASSQEGRGEQYF	TGCGCCAGCAGCCAAGAGGGCAGGGGCGAGCAGTACTTC
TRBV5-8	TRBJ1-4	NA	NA	CASSFPQGDVEKLFF	TGTGCCAGCAGCTTTCCACAGGGAGATGTTGAAAAACTGTTTTTT
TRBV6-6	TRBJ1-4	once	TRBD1	CASSYPNRGTEKLFF	TGTGCCAGCAGTTACCCGAACAGGGGCACTGAAAAACTGTTTTTT
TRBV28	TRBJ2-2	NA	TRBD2	CASSSPSGSGANTGELFF	TGTGCCAGCAGTTCGCCTAGCGGGAGTGGGGCGAACACCGGGGAGCTGTTTTTT
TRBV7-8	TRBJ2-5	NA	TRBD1	CASSLSAGGETQYF	TGTGCCAGCAGCTTAAGTGCAGGGGGAGAGACCCAGTACTTC
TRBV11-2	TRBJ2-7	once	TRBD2	CASSFAGGIYEQYF	TGTGCCAGCAGCTTCGCGGGAGGGATCTACGAGCAGTACTTC
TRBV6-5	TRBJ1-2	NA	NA	CASSIRGYGYTF	TGTGCCAGCAGTATTCGGGGCTATGGCTACACCTTC
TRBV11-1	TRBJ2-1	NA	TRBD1	CASSVDRVGHNEQFF	TGTGCCAGCAGCGTAGACAGGGTGGGCCACAATGAGCAGTTCTTC
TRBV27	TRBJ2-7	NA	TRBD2	CASSPRGVAYEQYF	TGTGCCAGCAGTCCCCGGGGGGTGGCCTACGAGCAGTACTTC
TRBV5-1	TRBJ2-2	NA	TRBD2	CASSTLAGGGTGELFF	TGCGCCAGCAGCACCCTAGCGGGAGGGGGCACCGGGGAGCTGTTTTTT
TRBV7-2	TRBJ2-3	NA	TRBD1	CASSRGQGHTDTQYF	TGTGCCAGCAGCCGCGGACAGGGCCACACAGATACGCAGTATTTT
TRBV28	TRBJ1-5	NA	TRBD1	CASTIQGRLKPQHF	TGTGCCAGCACTATACAGGGGAGGTTGAAGCCCCAGCATTTT
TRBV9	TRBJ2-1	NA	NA	CASSVVVICYYNEQFF	TGTGCCAGCAGCGTAGTTGTAATCTGTTATTACAATGAGCAGTTCTTC
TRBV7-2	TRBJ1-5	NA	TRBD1	CASSQTGLNQPQHF	TGTGCCAGCAGCCAGACAGGGTTAAATCAGCCCCAGCATTTT
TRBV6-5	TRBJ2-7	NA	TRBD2	CASSYRTRWSIDEQYF	TGTGCCAGCAGTTACCGGACTAGATGGTCTATTGACGAGCAGTACTTC
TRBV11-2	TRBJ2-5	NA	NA	CASRDSGTPKETQYF	TGTGCCAGCAGGGACTCCGGGACACCGAAAGAGACCCAGTACTTC
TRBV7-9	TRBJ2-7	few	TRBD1	CASSSTGQAYEQYF	TGTGCCAGCAGCTCTACGGGACAGGCCTACGAGCAGTACTTC
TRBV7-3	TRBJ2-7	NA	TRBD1	CASSLTSGTGVAEQYF	TGTGCCAGCAGCTTAACGTCCGGGACAGGGGTCGCCGAGCAGTACTTC
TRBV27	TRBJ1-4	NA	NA	CASRPTGSNEKLFF	TGTGCCAGCAGACCTACTGGTTCTAATGAAAAACTGTTTTTT
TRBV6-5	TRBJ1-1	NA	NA	CASRTNGNTEAFF	TGTGCCAGCAGAACTAACGGTAACACTGAAGCTTTCTTT
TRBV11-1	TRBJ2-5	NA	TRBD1	CASSLTTGGPLETQYF	TGTGCCAGCAGCTTAACGACAGGGGGCCCCCTGGAGACCCAGTACTTC
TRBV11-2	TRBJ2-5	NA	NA	CASSFVEVTRGTQYF	TGTGCCAGCAGCTTTGTTGAAGTGACTCGTGGGACCCAGTACTTC
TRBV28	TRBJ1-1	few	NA	CAIHPGQNTEAFF	TGTGCCATCCACCCGGGACAAAACACTGAAGCTTTCTTT
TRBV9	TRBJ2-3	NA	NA	CASSTQGRHTDTQYF	TGTGCCAGCAGCACCCAGGGGAGACACACAGATACGCAGTATTTT
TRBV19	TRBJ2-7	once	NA	CASSSSSGTYEQYF	TGTGCCAGTAGTAGTTCCAGCGGTACCTACGAGCAGTACTTC
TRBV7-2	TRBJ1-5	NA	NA	CASSSQVRQPQHF	TGTGCCAGCAGCTCACAGGTGAGGCAGCCCCAGCATTTT
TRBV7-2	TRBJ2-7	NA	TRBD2	CASSSTSGSPHEQYF	TGTGCCAGCAGCTCCACTAGCGGGAGCCCTCACGAGCAGTACTTC
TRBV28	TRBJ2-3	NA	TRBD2	CASSEPSGNTDTQYF	TGTGCCAGCAGTGAACCTAGCGGGAACACAGATACGCAGTATTTT
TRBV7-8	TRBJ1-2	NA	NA	CASSLAPGNGYTF	TGTGCCAGCAGCTTAGCGCCGGGGAATGGCTACACCTTC
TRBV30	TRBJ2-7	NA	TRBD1	CAWRQGFNYEQYF	TGTGCCTGGAGACAGGGGTTTAACTACGAGCAGTACTTC
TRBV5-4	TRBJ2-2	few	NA	CASSKFRTGFGYTGELFF	TGTGCCAGCAGTAAATTCCGTACAGGATTCGGGTACACCGGGGAGCTGTTTTTT
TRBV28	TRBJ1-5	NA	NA	CASSSINQPQHF	TGTGCCAGCAGTTCAATCAATCAGCCCCAGCATTTT
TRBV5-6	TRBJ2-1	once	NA	CASSLLVNNSSNIPNEQFF	TGTGCCAGCAGCTTGCTAGTTAATAATAGCTCAAACATCCCCAATGAGCAGTTCTTC
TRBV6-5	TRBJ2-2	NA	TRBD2	CASTRREAGELFF	TGTGCCAGCACCCGCCGGGAGGCCGGGGAGCTGTTTTTT
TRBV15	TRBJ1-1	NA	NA	CATSRDEDEAFF	TGTGCCACCAGCAGAGATGAGGATGAAGCTTTCTTT